This is a list of T cell receptor beta chains from one sample in a study of spatial heterogeneity in lung cancer. One entry per CDR3 protein, called by TCRdb with MiXCR from the 5' RACE reads. The table lists over 10,000 distinct CDR3 sequences, more than 13% of them singletons. The source was PBMCs, collected at surgery. These receptors all come from a female donor with early-stage non-small cell lung cancer. The CDR3 runs from the conserved cysteine through the conserved F or W. A D gene is named only where the DNA matches it firmly. The size entry is marked missing in some rows and otherwise reads once, few, many or a size class.

v_gene,abundance,j_gene,d_gene,CDR3aa,CDR3nt
TRBV7-8,many,TRBJ2-7,NA,CASSPREVNEQYF,TGTGCCAGCAGCCCCCGGGAAGTAAACGAGCAGTACTTC
TRBV7-2,medium-sized,TRBJ2-5,NA,CASSLQMQVQKETQYF,TGTGCCAGCAGCTTACAAATGCAGGTGCAAAAAGAGACCCAGTACTTC
TRBV6-2/TRBV6-3,many,TRBJ2-1,TRBD1,CASSYTAHRGNEQFF,TGTGCCAGCAGTTACACCGCGCACAGGGGAAATGAGCAGTTCTTC
TRBV5-1,many,TRBJ2-7,TRBD1,CASSWDSSYEQYF,TGCGCCAGCTCCTGGGACAGCTCCTACGAGCAGTACTTC
TRBV28,many,TRBJ1-2,NA,CASSSTGQGGYGYTF,TGTGCCAGCAGTTCGACAGGCCAAGGGGGCTATGGCTACACCTTC
TRBV29-1,NA,TRBJ1-1,NA,CSVERGSALNTEAFF,TGCAGCGTTGAACGGGGCAGCGCTTTGAACACTGAAGCTTTCTTT
TRBV2,NA,TRBJ2-1,TRBD2,CASWGLAGASSSYNEQFF,TGTGCCAGCTGGGGACTAGCGGGGGCCTCTAGCTCCTACAATGAGCAGTTCTTC
TRBV29-1,many,TRBJ2-3,NA,CSVVEQGVNTDTQYF,TGCAGCGTTGTGGAACAGGGAGTGAACACAGATACGCAGTATTTT
TRBV20-1,medium-sized,TRBJ2-7,TRBD2,CSAKNPTSGPSYEQYF,TGCAGTGCTAAGAACCCAACTAGCGGGCCGTCCTACGAGCAGTACTTC
TRBV7-2,many,TRBJ2-3,NA,CASTQPGLDTDTQYF,TGTGCCAGCACCCAACCGGGACTGGACACAGATACGCAGTATTTT
TRBV7-2,medium-sized,TRBJ2-3,NA,CASSPGVAVTWDTQYF,TGTGCCAGCAGCCCCGGGGTAGCGGTGACTTGGGATACGCAGTATTTT
TRBV3-1,many,TRBJ2-2,TRBD1,CASSQDDRGSGELFF,TGTGCCAGCAGCCAAGATGACAGGGGGTCCGGGGAGCTGTTTTTT
TRBV7-2,many,TRBJ1-5,NA,CASSLGVLNQPQHF,TGTGCCAGCAGCTTAGGGGTACTCAATCAGCCCCAGCATTTT
TRBV29-1,many,TRBJ2-3,NA,CTGGDTQYF,TGTACAGGTGGAGATACGCAGTATTTT
TRBV29-1,many,TRBJ2-1,TRBD2,CSVWTSGMGYNEQFF,TGCAGCGTCTGGACTAGCGGGATGGGGTACAATGAGCAGTTCTTC
TRBV6-4,many,TRBJ2-3,TRBD2,CASSEVGGITDTQYF,TGTGCCAGCAGCGAAGTCGGGGGGATCACAGATACGCAGTATTTT
TRBV14,NA,TRBJ1-1,NA,CASSQDSRQGRTNTEAFF,TGTGCCAGCAGCCAAGATTCACGGCAGGGGAGGACCAACACTGAAGCTTTCTTT
TRBV20-1,NA,TRBJ1-1,TRBD1,CSARGDRETEAFF,TGCAGTGCTAGAGGGGACAGGGAAACTGAAGCTTTCTTT
TRBV6-5,NA,TRBJ2-7,TRBD2,CASSAPTSPYEQYF,TGTGCCAGCAGTGCCCCGACTAGCCCCTACGAGCAGTACTTC
TRBV13,medium-sized,TRBJ2-7,TRBD1,CASSVGQGGSYEQYF,TGTGCCAGCAGCGTAGGACAGGGGGGGTCCTACGAGCAGTACTTC
TRBV7-2,many,TRBJ1-2,TRBD1,CASTEGAGFYGYTF,TGTGCCAGCACCGAGGGGGCGGGATTCTATGGCTACACCTTC
TRBV18,medium-sized,TRBJ1-1,NA,CASSPYQRNTEAFF,TGTGCCAGCTCACCTTATCAGCGGAACACTGAAGCTTTCTTT
TRBV7-9,medium-sized,TRBJ2-7,NA,CASSLTYEQYF,TGTGCCAGCAGCTTAACGTACGAGCAGTACTTC
TRBV28,many,TRBJ1-5,TRBD1,CASRGDSSNQPQHF,TGTGCCAGCAGAGGGGACAGCAGCAATCAGCCCCAGCATTTT
TRBV5-1,many,TRBJ2-5,NA,CASRTGTKETQYF,TGCGCCAGCAGAACCGGGACCAAAGAGACCCAGTACTTC
TRBV19,many,TRBJ2-2,TRBD2,CASSTPKAGGTGELFF,TGTGCCAGTAGTACCCCGAAAGCGGGGGGTACCGGGGAGCTGTTTTTT
TRBV6-5,few,TRBJ2-7,TRBD2,CASSYLAGDNYEQYF,TGTGCCAGCAGTTACCTAGCGGGAGACAACTACGAGCAGTACTTC
TRBV12-3/TRBV12-4,medium-sized,TRBJ2-7,TRBD1,CASSGWTGYYEQYF,TGTGCCAGCAGCGGCTGGACAGGGTATTACGAGCAGTACTTC
TRBV28,many,TRBJ2-1,NA,CASSFWGRNNEQFF,TGTGCCAGCAGTTTTTGGGGACGTAACAATGAGCAGTTCTTC
TRBV5-1,medium-sized,TRBJ2-1,TRBD2,CASSLSGGNGTSGSYNEQFF,TGCGCCAGCAGCTTGAGTGGGGGCAACGGGACTAGCGGGAGCTACAATGAGCAGTTCTTC
TRBV3-1,medium-sized,TRBJ2-4,NA,CASSQDGGADIQYF,TGTGCCAGCAGCCAAGATGGTGGGGCGGACATTCAGTACTTC
TRBV11-2,many,TRBJ2-1,NA,CASSSGIAPNNEQFF,TGTGCCAGCAGCTCCGGGATAGCGCCTAACAATGAGCAGTTCTTC
TRBV7-2,many,TRBJ2-1,NA,CASSLQGIPYNEQFF,TGTGCCAGCAGCTTACAGGGAATCCCCTACAATGAGCAGTTCTTC
TRBV24-1,many,TRBJ2-1,TRBD2,CATSDGTSGMGEQFF,TGTGCCACCAGTGACGGGACTAGCGGGATGGGGGAGCAGTTCTTC
TRBV29-1,few,TRBJ2-7,NA,CSVETAISYEQYF,TGCAGCGTTGAGACAGCGATCTCCTACGAGCAGTACTTC
TRBV5-1,many,TRBJ2-1,TRBD2,CASSLPGLAGGHNEQFF,TGCGCCAGCAGCTTGCCGGGACTAGCGGGAGGACACAATGAGCAGTTCTTC
TRBV29-1,medium-sized,TRBJ1-1,NA,CSVDWADTEAFF,TGCAGCGTTGATTGGGCAGACACTGAAGCTTTCTTT
TRBV2,NA,TRBJ2-1,TRBD2,CASRVGLAGVNEQFF,TGTGCCAGCAGAGTGGGACTAGCGGGAGTCAATGAGCAGTTCTTC
TRBV5-4,many,TRBJ2-7,NA,CASSLDRVDEQYF,TGTGCCAGCAGCTTGGACAGAGTCGACGAGCAGTACTTC
TRBV14,medium-sized,TRBJ2-2,NA,CASSRQNTGELFF,TGTGCCAGCAGCCGACAGAACACCGGGGAGCTGTTTTTT
TRBV20-1,few,TRBJ1-4,TRBD1,CSAQGTGLFDEKLFF,TGCAGTGCTCAAGGGACAGGGTTGTTTGATGAAAAACTGTTTTTT
TRBV19,medium-sized,TRBJ1-5,NA,CASSTYGYSNQPQHF,TGTGCCAGTAGTACTTACGGTTATAGCAATCAGCCCCAGCATTTT
TRBV10-2,many,TRBJ2-3,TRBD2,CASSPQGRGGTDTQYF,TGCGCCAGCAGTCCCCAGGGGCGGGGGGGCACAGATACGCAGTATTTT
TRBV4-3,medium-sized,TRBJ2-5,TRBD1,CASSQEHRPGQQETQYF,TGCGCCAGCAGCCAAGAACATCGCCCGGGACAGCAAGAGACCCAGTACTTC
TRBV10-3,medium-sized,TRBJ1-1,NA,CASGVTDTEAFF,TGTGCCAGCGGGGTTACGGACACTGAAGCTTTCTTT
TRBV3-1,many,TRBJ2-5,TRBD2,CASSPGWSELAGEETQYF,TGTGCCAGCAGTCCCGGGTGGTCCGAACTAGCGGGAGAAGAGACCCAGTACTTC
TRBV2,medium-sized,TRBJ2-2,NA,CASSRGPNTGELFF,TGTGCCAGCAGTCGGGGCCCGAACACCGGGGAGCTGTTTTTT
TRBV7-2,medium-sized,TRBJ2-3,NA,CASSETRDTQYF,TGTGCCAGCAGCGAGACTAGAGATACGCAGTATTTT
TRBV2,many,TRBJ1-2,TRBD1,CASNGQGGYGYTF,TGTGCCAGCAATGGACAGGGAGGGTATGGCTACACCTTC
TRBV6-5,medium-sized,TRBJ2-6,TRBD2,CASSYRLAGVVTGANVLTF,TGTGCCAGCAGTTACCGCCTAGCGGGGGTTGTTACTGGGGCCAACGTCCTGACTTTC